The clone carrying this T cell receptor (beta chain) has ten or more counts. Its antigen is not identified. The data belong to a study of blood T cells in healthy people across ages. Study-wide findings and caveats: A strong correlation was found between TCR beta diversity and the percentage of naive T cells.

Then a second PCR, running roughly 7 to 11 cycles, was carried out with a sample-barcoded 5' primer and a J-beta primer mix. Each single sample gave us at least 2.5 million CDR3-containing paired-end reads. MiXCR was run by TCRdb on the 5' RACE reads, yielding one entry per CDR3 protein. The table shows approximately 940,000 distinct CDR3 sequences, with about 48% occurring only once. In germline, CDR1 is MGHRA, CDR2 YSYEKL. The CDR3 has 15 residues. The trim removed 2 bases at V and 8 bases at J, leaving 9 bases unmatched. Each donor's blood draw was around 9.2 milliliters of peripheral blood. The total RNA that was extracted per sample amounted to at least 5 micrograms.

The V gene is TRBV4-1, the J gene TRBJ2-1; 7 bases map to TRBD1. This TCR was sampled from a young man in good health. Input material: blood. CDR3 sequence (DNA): TGCGCCAGCAGCCAACTGGGACAGTTGATAGATGAGCAGTTCTTC. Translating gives CASSQLGQLIDEQFF.